The 20 T cell receptor beta chains below were found in one sample sequenced in a study of kidney transplant recipient with SARS-CoV-2 infection. TCRdb fed the reads into MiXCR, producing one record per CDR3 protein. The sample records 200,000 to 250,000 distinct CDR3 sequences, around 30% being singletons. The source was a blood sample, collected at baseline and around day 120 from a kidney transplant recipient. The receptors shown here come from a male patient in his thirties who had COVID-19 and was a kidney transplant recipient. Some T cells may be supplied by the graft donor.

At least ten counts were recorded for this clonotype. V usage is TRBV20-1 and J usage is TRBJ1-1, with D possibly matching TRBD1 (6 bases). This CDR3 spans 18 amino acids. V lost 2 bases and J 2 bases, leaving 24 bases between the germline ends. Per the germline V gene, CDR1 is DFQATT and CDR2 is SNEGSKA (reference sequence). CDR3 sequence (DNA): TGCAGTGCTAGAAGAGGAGATTACAGGGTAAGGCATAACACTGAAGCTTTCTTT. As protein: CSARRGDYRVRHNTEAFF.

Remarks on this clonotype: This could be a read error, since a much larger clone is one nucleotide away. This chain links TRBV3-1 with TRBJ2-7; D is undetermined. The J call is in doubt because the DNA end fits TRBJ2-5 better. CDR1 LGHDT and CDR2 YNNKEL come from the germline V gene (reference sequence). CDR3 length: 17 amino acids. The CDR3 DNA is TGTGCCAACAGCAGCACATTTCCCATTTCTTTCTCTGAGACCCAGTACTTC. It translates to CANSSTFPISFSETQYF.

This clonotype came up many times. The genes are TRBV27 and TRBJ1-6; TRBD1 might be the D (5 bases). The CDR3 totals 15 residues. In germline, CDR1 is MNHEY, CDR2 SMNVEV (reference sequence). Trimming stripped 4 bases from V and 7 bases from J, with 14 bases between. Written as DNA, the CDR3 is TGTGCCAGCAGTTCCTCCCCCGGGGACAATTCACCCCTCCACTTT. Translated, it gives CASSSSPGDNSPLHF.

Details on this clonotype: This may stem from a read error, because a much larger clone lies one nucleotide away. This chain uses TRBV13 with TRBJ2-3, with TRBD2 matching 15 bases. Germline V gene sequence: CDR1 PRHDT, CDR2 FYEKMQ (reference sequence). V lost 7 bases, J lost 0 bases, and 8 bases stayed unmatched. The CDR3 contains 18 residues. CDR3 coding DNA: TGTGCCAGCAACCTCGGGACTAGCGGGGGGAGTAGCACAGATACGCAGTATTTT. This encodes CASNLGTSGGSSTDTQYF.

This clonotype was observed a handful of times. The V gene is TRBV5-4, the J gene TRBJ2-5; 8 positions agree with TRBD2. The CDR3 is 15 amino acids. With 2 bases clipped from V and 2 bases from J, the junction kept 5 bases outside the gene matches. Germline CDR1 reads SGHNT; CDR2 reads YYREEE (reference sequence). This CDR3 reads CASSFSGGMQETQYF. As DNA, the CDR3 is TGTGCCAGCAGCTTCAGCGGGGGAATGCAAGAGACCCAGTACTTC.

The chain carries TRBV11-1 and TRBJ1-2, with no clear D. The CDR3 consists of 17 residues. Germline V gene lookup returns CDR1 SGHAT and CDR2 FQDESV (reference sequence). V shed 5 bases and J shed 4 bases, with 23 bases lying between them. CDR3 nucleotide sequence: TGTGCCAGCAGCACACACTGTAAGGCTGGGAAGTCCTATGGCTACACCTTC. Translated: CASSTHCKAGKSYGYTF.

There are many counts of this clonotype. J is TRBJ1-2 and V is TRBV9; D gene ambiguous. The length of the CDR3 is 13 residues. Germline-derived CDR1 and CDR2 are SGDLS and YYNGEE. V dropped 0 bases and J dropped 14 bases, with 17 bases sitting between them. As DNA, the CDR3 is TGTGCCAGCAGCGTAGACCTGACGGGAACTACAACCTTC. Translated, it gives CASSVDLTGTTTF.

About this clonotype: A much larger clone differs from this one at a single base, so this may be a read error. The chain is built from TRBV6-5 and TRBJ1-5, with 8 nucleotides matching TRBD1. Losses at the gene ends were 11 bases for V and 5 bases for J; bases not matched to a gene: 8. CDR3 length equals 13 residues. The V gene's germline CDR1 is MNHEY and CDR2 SVGAGI. The CDR3, as DNA: TGTGCCGGCAAAGAGACAGGGGATCAGCCCCAGCATTTT. It yields the protein CAGKETGDQPQHF.

This clonotype was observed many times. This chain joins TRBV6-5 and TRBJ2-7, with 7 bases matching TRBD1. There are 13 residues in the CDR3. CDR1 and CDR2 from the germline V gene are MNHEY and SVGAGI. J was trimmed by 3 bases and V by 5 bases; bases with no gene match: 4. The CDR3 coding sequence is TGTGCCAGCAGTGGGACAGCTAGCTACGAGCAGTACTTC. Translated: CASSGTASYEQYF.

The rearrangement uses TRBV14 and TRBJ2-3; tentative D call: TRBD2 (6 bases). CDR3 length equals 20 residues. Germline V gene sequence: CDR1 SGHDN, CDR2 FVKESK. V gave up 1 base and J gave up 5 bases, with 28 bases separating them. The CDR3 region has the DNA TGTGCCAGCAGCCAAGCGGCGGCGGGACCGGGTTGGGGCACACTAGATACGCAGTATTTT. Translation: CASSQAAAGPGWGTLDTQYF.

For this clonotype: This clone may be a read error of a much larger clone one base away. The chain couples TRBV12-3 or TRBV12-4 to TRBJ1-2; no clear D gene. The CDR3 spans 17 residues. V shed 5 bases and J shed 4 bases, with 23 bases lying between them. The CDR3 sequence: CASSEQTTAGKTYGYTF. As DNA, the CDR3 is TGTGCCAGCAGTGAACAGACCACAGCAGGAAAGACCTATGGCTACACCTTC.

This clonotype has ten or more counts. The rearrangement links TRBV16 to TRBJ1-2; D is undetermined. CDR1 and CDR2 (germline): KGHSY, FQNENV. The germline V and J ends were trimmed by 5 bases and 4 bases, with 23 bases remaining between them. This CDR3 spans 17 amino acids. The CDR3 bases are TGTGCCAGCAGCGATAAGGCGGTCGTTAGAAAGACCTATGGCTACACCTTC. Translation gives CASSDKAVVRKTYGYTF. Full variable domain (missing parts from reference TRBV16 and TRBJ1-2): GEEVAQTPKHLVRGEGQKAKLYCAPIKGHSYVFWYQQVLKNEFKFLISFQNENVFDETGMPKERFSAKCLPNSPCSLEIQATKLEDSAVYFCASSDKAVVRKTYGYTFGSGTRLTVV.

As concerns this clonotype: Given a much more abundant clone one base away, this may be a read error. This chain links TRBV13 with TRBJ2-7, with 8 nucleotides matching TRBD2. CDR3 size: 14 residues. With 0 bases clipped from V and 6 bases from J, the junction kept 4 bases outside the gene matches. Germline CDR1 and CDR2: PRHDT and FYEKMQ (reference sequence). CDR3 in amino acids: CASSLGGGEGEQYF. The CDR3 coding sequence is TGTGCCAGCAGCTTAGGCGGGGGGGAAGGCGAGCAGTACTTC.

Regarding this clonotype: A read error may be the cause here, since a much bigger clone is one base away. Given the absence of the conserved phenylalanine or tryptophan at the CDR3 end, a read error is likely. The DNA is omitted, as the CDR3 cannot be located on it reliably, and the CDR3 follows TCRdb's listing. The J gene is TRBJ1-2, the V gene TRBV8-2. TRBV8-2 represents a pseudogene. The CDR3 comprises 16 residues, both ends counted. CDR3 region: CGSHYTDSRKTYGYTL.

This clonotype appeared many times. This chain links TRBV19 with TRBJ1-2; D is possibly TRBD1 (6 bases). The CDR3 totals 15 residues. Germline lookup yields CDR1 LNHDA and CDR2 SQIVND (reference sequence). Trimming took 3 bases from V and 0 from J, leaving 11 bases between them. The CDR3 here is CASSMYTGTNYGYTF. The CDR3 coding sequence is TGTGCCAGTAGTATGTACACAGGGACTAACTATGGCTACACCTTC.

This clonotype was found many times. V and J are TRBV7-7 and TRBJ1-1, with TRBD1 as a possible D gene (6 bases). V lost 2 bases, J lost 8 bases, and 12 bases lay in between. The CDR3 has 13 amino acids. The germline gives CDR1 SSHAT, CDR2 FNYEAQ (reference sequence). Here the CDR3 DNA reads TGTGCCAGCAGCTTAACCCCACAGGGCGAAGCTTTCTTT. It codes for CASSLTPQGEAFF.

This clonotype was seen ten or more times. The V and J genes are TRBV6-5 and TRBJ1-2; 9 nucleotides agree with TRBD1. Looked up from germline, CDR1 is MNHEY and CDR2 is SVGAGI. V lost 1 base and J lost 6; bases outside the gene matches: 3. The CDR3 totals 14 residues. CDR3 region: CASSYLTGGDGYTF. The DNA of the CDR3 is TGTGCCAGCAGTTACTTGACAGGGGGAGATGGCTACACCTTC.

Concerning this clonotype itself: This may be a read error: a much more frequent sequence differs by one nucleotide. The chain employs TRBV19 and TRBJ1-2, with D hard to call. CDR1 LNHDA and CDR2 SQIVND come from the germline V gene (reference sequence). Between the trimmed V and J ends, which lost 9 bases and 4 bases, there was a span of 12 bases. The CDR3 is 12 residues long. The CDR3 spells CASPAPSYGYTF. In DNA, the CDR3 is TGTGCCAGCCCGGCCCCGTCCTATGGCTACACCTTC.

This clonotype has only a few counts. A read error may produce the germline difference seen at one junction end. V usage is TRBV5-1 and J usage is TRBJ1-2; D is undetermined. Germline lookup yields CDR1 SGHRS and CDR2 YFSETQ. This CDR3 contains 16 residues. The CDR3 DNA reads as TGCGCCAGCATCTTGTTATCGGTTCGAAAGACCTATGGCTACACCTTC. Its protein product is CASILLSVRKTYGYTF.

The chain joins TRBV7-6 to TRBJ2-1, with D possibly matching TRBD2 (6 bases). V was shortened by 5 bases and J by 1 base, with 15 bases between the two germline ends. From germline, CDR1 is SGHVS and CDR2 FNYEAQ. There are 16 residues in the CDR3. CDR3 DNA sequence: TGTGCCAGCAGCACAAAGCGGGCAGGGTCCTACAATGAGCAGTTCTTC. Encoded protein: CASSTKRAGSYNEQFF.